The 31 T cell receptor beta chains reported below all come from one sample, sequenced in a study of blood T cell repertoires in COVID-19 (dated by TCRdb to the early 2020s). The library came from the immunoSEQ multiplex PCR assay. TCRdb took this table from immuneACCESS and kept in-frame rearrangements with V and J called. Such tables lack part of the clones; where checked against another copy, unresolved V genes explain under half of the gap, and the rest is unexplained. The sample table lists 150,000 to 200,000 clones, about 80% of them with a count of one. The top ten clones comprise approximately 3% of the sample. Sample: PBMCs or T cells enriched from blood (not recorded which). These receptor sequences come from a woman aged 55-70 years who had recovered from COVID-19.

J is TRBJ1-2 and V is TRBV3-1 (or the pseudogene TRBV3-2); 9 bases fit TRBD1. The germline V gene encodes CDR1 LGHDT and CDR2 YNNKEL (reference sequence). The CDR3 runs 15 residues. V trimming: 4 bases; J trimming: 1 base; junction bases outside the gene matches: 4. This CDR3 is CASSPTGGFNYGYTF. The CDR3 nucleotides read TGTGCCAGCAGCCCGACAGGGGGATTTAACTATGGCTACACCTTC.

The chain couples TRBV21-1 to TRBJ2-3; TRBD1 reflects the table's D call only, with no check against the DNA. TRBV21-1 is reported as a pseudogene. This CDR3 comprises 18 residues. CDR3 sequence reads: CASSNGSQTGRGADTQYF. CDR3 DNA: TGTGCCAGCAGCAACGGTAGCCAGACAGGGCGGGGAGCAGATACGCAGTATTTT.

This clone was observed a handful of times. The rearrangement joins TRBV5-6 to TRBJ1-1; unclear D gene. Trimming took off 0 bases at V and 11 bases at J, with 11 bases between the two ends. CDR3 size: 12 residues. Germline CDR1 SGHDT, CDR2 YYEEEE. CDR3 DNA sequence: TGTGCCAGCAGCTTGGATGGGGAGAGGGCTTTCTTT. Protein sequence: CASSLDGERAFF.

This clone was counted between two and nine times. The chain couples TRBV7-9 to TRBJ1-3; the D gene is possibly TRBD1 (6 bases). The V gene's germline CDR1 is SEHNR and CDR2 FQNEAQ (reference sequence). The CDR3 consists of 15 residues. Trimming left V 5 bases short and J 3 bases short, with 14 bases between. The CDR3: CASSGYREGGNTIYF. The DNA for the CDR3 is TGTGCCAGCAGCGGATACAGGGAAGGTGGAAACACCATATATTTT.

The chain couples TRBV7-3 to TRBJ2-3, with D possibly matching TRBD1 (6 bases). The germline V gene has CDR1 SGHTA and CDR2 FQGTGA. The CDR3 spans 14 residues. Trimming removed 1 base at V and 4 bases at J, with 9 bases between. The CDR3 protein is CASSLRGPADTQYF. The DNA of the CDR3 is TGTGCCAGCAGCTTAAGGGGGCCCGCAGATACGCAGTATTTT.

The chain has TRBV6-5 and TRBJ1-2, with TRBD1 identical over 9 bases. V dropped 6 bases and J dropped 4; count of bases not matched to a gene: 3. CDR3 length: 13 residues. CDR1 is MNHEY, CDR2 SVGAGI, per germline. Here the CDR3 DNA reads TGTGCCAGCAGACCGGGACAGGGCTATGGCTACACCTTC. It translates to CASRPGQGYGYTF.

CDR3 sequence reads: CASSFVGQGSQPQHF. The CDR3 bases are TGTGCCAGCAGTTTTGTAGGACAGGGGAGTCAGCCCCAGCATTTT. This sequence joins TRBV2 and TRBJ1-5; 9 bases line up with TRBD1. V trimming: 5 bases; J trimming: 6 bases; junction bases outside the gene matches: 8. The CDR3 loop spans 15 amino acids. Germline V CDR1 and CDR2: SNHLY, FYNNEI.

J is TRBJ1-4 and V is TRBV5-1; 12 positions match TRBD1. Germline CDR1 and CDR2: SGHRS and YFSETQ. This CDR3 is 16 amino acids long. V shed 0 bases, J shed 8 bases, and the junction held 5 bases outside the gene matches. CDR3 DNA: TGCGCCAGCAGCTTGGAGGGACAGGGGGCGTGGGAAAAACTGTTTTTT. Translating it yields CASSLEGQGAWEKLFF. Based on the CDR3 plus reference TRBV5-1 and TRBJ1-4, the full variable domain is KAGVTQTPRYLIKTRGQQVTLSCSPISGHRSVSWYQQTPGQGLQFLFEYFSETQRNKGNFPGRFSGRQFSNSRSEMNVSTLELGDSALYLCASSLEGQGAWEKLFFGSGTQLSVL.

This sequence joins TRBV4-1 and TRBJ1-1, with 9 positions matching TRBD1. There are 15 residues in the CDR3. J gave up 0 bases and V 4 bases, and 3 bases lay outside the gene matches. Germline values: CDR1 MGHRA, CDR2 YSYEKL. Here the CDR3 DNA reads TGCGCCAGCAGCCGGGGACAGGGAATGAACACTGAAGCTTTCTTT. Amino acid sequence: CASSRGQGMNTEAFF.

The chain uses TRBV4-1 and TRBJ2-3; no clear D gene. The V end lost 7 bases, the J end lost 0 bases, and 14 bases lay between the germline ends. Germline V gene lookup returns CDR1 MGHRA and CDR2 YSYEKL. This CDR3 is built from 15 residues. The CDR3 DNA reads TGCGCCAGCATACTTAGCCCACTTAGCACAGATACGCAGTATTTT. This translates into CASILSPLSTDTQYF.

CDR3 region: CASSVDRGEQYF. As DNA, the CDR3 is TGTGCCAGCAGCGTAGATAGGGGCGAGCAGTACTTC. This chain connects TRBV9 to TRBJ2-7; tentative D call: TRBD1 (5 bases). Trimming shortened V by 0 bases and J by 6 bases, and 7 bases separated the two germline ends. Germline CDR1 is SGDLS and CDR2 is YYNGEE. The CDR3 extends over 12 amino acids.

The chain employs TRBV6-1 and TRBJ2-1; TRBD2 agrees at 8 bases. In germline, CDR1 is MNHNS, CDR2 SASEGT. The CDR3 covers 14 residues. The J segment lost 6 bases and the V segment lost 2 bases, leaving 3 bases of the junction unmatched. The DNA of the CDR3 is TGTGCCAGCAGTGAACCCGGGACTAGCAATGAGCAGTTCTTC. Protein: CASSEPGTSNEQFF.

This clone came up once. The CDR3 nucleotides read TGTGCCAGCAGACAAGACGGGGGGCGAGGAGATACGCAGTATTTT. This translates into CASRQDGGRGDTQYF. The chain couples TRBV2 to TRBJ2-3; possibly TRBD2 for D (7 bases). Trimming pared 6 bases from V and 5 bases from J, leaving 18 bases between. Germline lookup yields CDR1 SNHLY and CDR2 FYNNEI. The CDR3 has 15 residues.

This clone was observed a single time. The chain couples TRBV6-5 to TRBJ1-1, with D possibly TRBD1 on 5 matching bases. Between the trimmed V and J ends, which lost 6 bases and 5 bases, there was a span of 13 bases. CDR3 length: 13 residues. Germline V gives CDR1 MNHEY, CDR2 SVGAGI. CDR3 loop: CASRDGDLTEAFF. The CDR3 DNA sequence: TGTGCCAGCAGGGACGGGGACTTAACTGAAGCTTTCTTT.

This chain links TRBV5-1 with TRBJ1-6, with TRBD1 as a possible D gene (5 bases). V was trimmed by 8 bases and J by 7 bases, leaving 16 bases between them. The CDR3 has 14 amino acids. Germline V gene lookup returns CDR1 SGHRS and CDR2 YFSETQ. The CDR3 spells CARAFGATNSPLHF. The CDR3 DNA is TGCGCCAGGGCTTTTGGGGCAACGAATTCACCCCTCCACTTT.

The chain uses TRBV6-2 or TRBV6-3 and TRBJ1-5; no firm D call. Trimming shortened V by 0 bases and J by 5 bases, and 14 bases separated the two germline ends. This CDR3 spans 16 amino acids. Germline values: CDR1 MNHEY, CDR2 SVGEGT. Here the CDR3 DNA reads TGTGCCAGCAGTTACTCCGCCGCGACAAAAGATCAGCCCCAGCATTTT. As protein: CASSYSAATKDQPQHF.

The chain is built from TRBV4-1 and TRBJ1-1, with 7 positions matching TRBD1. CDR1 MGHRA and CDR2 YSYEKL come from the germline V gene. The CDR3 has 14 amino acids. V was pared by 5 bases and J by 2 bases, with 5 bases of the junction left unmatched. The CDR3 protein is CASSFRQGNTEAFF. For the CDR3, the DNA is TGCGCCAGCAGCTTCAGACAGGGTAACACTGAAGCTTTCTTT.

This clone showed up many times. The CDR3 DNA reads as TGCGCCAGCAGCTTCCGACAGGGGGGAGGGAACACTGAAGCTTTCTTT. The encoded protein is CASSFRQGGGNTEAFF. The J gene is TRBJ1-1, the V gene TRBV5-1, with 9 bases identical to TRBD1. This CDR3 has 16 residues. Germline V gives CDR1 SGHRS, CDR2 YFSETQ. Losses at the gene ends were 2 bases for V and 1 base for J; bases not matched to a gene: 6.

The V call is TRBV10-2, the J call TRBJ2-2; 7 bases map to TRBD1. Germline V gives CDR1 WSHSY, CDR2 SAAADI. With 4 bases clipped from V and 0 bases from J, the junction kept 5 bases outside the gene matches. The CDR3 totals 16 residues. CDR3: CASSGRDSSNTGELFF. CDR3 sequence (DNA): TGCGCCAGCAGTGGAAGGGACAGCTCGAACACCGGGGAGCTGTTTTTT.

Remarks on this clone: Other DNA sequences of this sample code for an identical CDR3. The genes are TRBV18 and TRBJ2-5; 9 positions match TRBD1. The CDR3 consists of 14 residues. Germline assignment: CDR1 KGHSH and CDR2 LQKENI. Trimming cost V 6 bases and J 2 bases; bases outside gene matches: 4. The CDR3 bases are TGTGCCAGCTCCCCTGGACAGGGGCAAGAGACCCAGTACTTC. This sequence encodes CASSPGQGQETQYF.

This chain connects TRBV2 to TRBJ1-1; TRBD1 matches 9 bases. Looked up from germline, CDR1 is SNHLY and CDR2 is FYNNEI. The length of the CDR3 is 12 residues. J lost 11 bases, V lost 4 bases, and 5 bases had no gene match. The CDR3 is CASSVDRGEAFF. The CDR3 nucleotides are TGTGCCAGCAGTGTCGACAGGGGGGAGGCTTTCTTT.

The chain has TRBV5-5 and TRBJ2-3, with D possibly TRBD2 on 6 matching bases. Germline V gene data show CDR1 as SGHKS and CDR2 as YYEKEE (reference sequence). V dropped 5 bases and J dropped 1 base, with 11 bases sitting between them. The CDR3 is 14 residues long. The DNA for the CDR3 is TGTGCCAGCAGGGAGGGACCGGGCACAGATACGCAGTATTTT. Its translation is CASREGPGTDTQYF.

The sample holds one count of this clone. Here the CDR3 DNA reads TGTGCCAGCAGGCAAACAGGGGGAATGACTGAAGCTTTCTTT. Its translation is CASRQTGGMTEAFF. The J gene is TRBJ1-1, the V gene TRBV6-5, with 8 bases fitting TRBD1. From germline, CDR1 is MNHEY and CDR2 SVGAGI. CDR3 size: 14 residues. Trimming at V came to 6 bases and at J to 5 bases, leaving 8 bases not matched to a gene.

There are a few counts of this clone. The J gene is TRBJ1-5, the V gene TRBV27; TRBD1 agrees at 7 bases. Germline V gives CDR1 MNHEY, CDR2 SMNVEV (reference sequence). The length of the CDR3 is 16 residues. The ends lost 2 bases at V and 6 bases at J; junction bases unmatched: 10. CDR3 loop: CASSLVETGKSQPQHF. CDR3 in DNA: TGTGCCAGCAGTTTAGTGGAGACAGGGAAGAGTCAGCCCCAGCATTTT.

CDR3 residues: CASSFRGPDRGRMNTEAFF. The DNA for the CDR3 is TGTGCCAGCAGTTTTAGGGGCCCAGACAGGGGGCGGATGAACACTGAAGCTTTCTTT. The V and J genes are TRBV28 and TRBJ1-1; TRBD1 aligns across 10 bases. The CDR3 sequence is 19 residues long. Per germline, CDR1 MDHEN and CDR2 SYDVKM. With V trimmed by 3 bases and J by 0 bases, 13 bases remained unmatched.

J is TRBJ2-1 and V is TRBV18; TRBD2 matches 8 bases. CDR3 size: 13 residues. CDR1 and CDR2 from the germline V gene are KGHSH and LQKENI. The V gene end was trimmed by 3 bases and the J gene end by 6 bases; junction bases not matched to a gene: 1. The CDR3 nucleotides read TGTGCCAGCTCACCTGCGGGGGGCAATGAGCAGTTCTTC. This sequence encodes CASSPAGGNEQFF.

The V gene is TRBV12-5, the J gene TRBJ1-5, with no clear D. CDR3 length: 14 amino acids. CDR1 and CDR2 (germline): LGHNT, FRNRAP. The germline V and J ends were trimmed by 8 bases and 0 bases, with 11 bases remaining between them. This CDR3 reads CASRAGISNQPQHF. CDR3 bases: TGTGCTAGTAGAGCAGGTATTAGCAATCAGCCCCAGCATTTT. Full variable domain (outside the CDR3, taken from reference TRBV12-5 and TRBJ1-5): DARVTQTPRHKVTEMGQEVTMRCQPILGHNTVFWYRQTMMQGLELLAYFRNRAPLDDSGMPKDRFSAEMPDATLATLKIQPSEPRDSAVYFCASRAGISNQPQHFGDGTRLSIL.

The rearrangement links TRBV7-8 to TRBJ1-6; 10 positions match TRBD1. The trim removed 6 bases at V and 9 bases at J, leaving 5 bases unmatched. Germline-derived CDR1 and CDR2 are SGHVS and FQNEAQ. The CDR3 runs 14 residues. In DNA, the CDR3 is TGTGCCAGCAGTTCGACAGGGGGCTCTTCACCCCTCCACTTT. Amino acids: CASSSTGGSSPLHF. The full variable domain, rest sourced from reference TRBV7-8 and TRBJ1-6, is GAGVSQSPRYKVAKRGQDVALRCDPISGHVSLFWYQQALGQGPEFLTYFQNEAQLDKSGLPSDRFFAERPEGSVSTLKIQRTQQEDSAVYLCASSSTGGSSPLHFGNGTRLTVT.

The chain combines TRBV29-1 with TRBJ1-2; D remains unclear. The V gene lost 0 bases and the J gene lost 6 bases, with 8 bases spanning the gap. Germline CDR1 and CDR2: SQVTM and ANQGSEA. The CDR3 is 12 residues long. CDR3 sequence reads: CSVEDPGDGYTF. The CDR3 nucleotides are TGCAGCGTTGAAGATCCGGGTGATGGCTACACCTTC.

This chain uses TRBV27 with TRBJ1-1; weak D call: TRBD1 (6 bases). CDR1 is MNHEY and CDR2 is SMNVEV in the germline V gene (reference sequence). There are 13 residues in the CDR3. V was cut by 5 bases and J by 7 bases, with 14 bases left in between. The CDR3 DNA is TGTGCCAGCAGTGCCCCACAGGGTTTTGAAGCTTTCTTT. It translates to CASSAPQGFEAFF.

As for this clone: This same CDR3 is encoded by further DNA sequences in the sample. V and J are TRBV5-5 and TRBJ1-5, with 8 bases fitting TRBD1. Per the germline V gene, CDR1 is SGHKS and CDR2 is YYEKEE (reference sequence). CDR3 length: 14 residues. The V gene end was trimmed by 3 bases and the J gene end by 5 bases; junction bases not matched to a gene: 4. CDR3 bases: TGTGCCAGCAGCTCCGGACAGGGACATCAGCCCCAGCATTTT. It codes for CASSSGQGHQPQHF.